This TCR beta chain stems from a study of blood T cells in healthy people across ages. Study-level results: Strong correlation linked observed beta diversity and percent naive T cells.

Next came a second PCR, run for about 6 to 11 cycles, which used a sample-barcoded 5' primer along with a J-beta primer mix. TCRdb reanalysed the 5' RACE reads using MiXCR and keeps one entry per CDR3 protein. This sample has hundreds of thousands of distinct CDR3 sequences, with less than 25% found just once. In regard to this clonotype: Its antigen is as yet unknown.

The CDR3 spans 14 residues. The data also belong to a second study, concerning T cells of mothers and their children. Turning to that study: The study sampled a few healthy Caucasian mothers and their six children. The TCR beta CDR3 read count exceeded 9 million for each mother and was several million for each child.

This clonotype was sampled from a boy aged 5 to 17 in good health. The rearrangement links TRBV12-3 or TRBV12-4 to TRBJ2-5; a weak D match, TRBD1 (5 bases). The J call could be wrong; TRBJ2-7 is a better fit for the DNA end. The sequenced sample consisted of blood. The CDR3 nucleotides are TGTGCCAGCAGTTTACCGCGCAGGGCGTACGAGCAGTACTTC. Its translation is CASSLPRRAYEQYF.